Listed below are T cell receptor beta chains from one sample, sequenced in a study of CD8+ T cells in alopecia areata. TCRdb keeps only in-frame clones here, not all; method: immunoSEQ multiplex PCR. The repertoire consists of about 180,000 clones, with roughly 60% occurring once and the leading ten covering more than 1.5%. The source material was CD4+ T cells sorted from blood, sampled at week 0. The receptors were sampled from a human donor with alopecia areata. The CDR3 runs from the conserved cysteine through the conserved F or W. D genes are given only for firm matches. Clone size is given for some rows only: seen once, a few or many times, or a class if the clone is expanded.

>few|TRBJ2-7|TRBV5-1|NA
CASSLEGAYEQYF
TGCGCCAGCAGCTTGGAGGGGGCCTACGAGCAGTACTTC
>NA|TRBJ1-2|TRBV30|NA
CAWEPATASNGYTF
TGTGCCTGGGAGCCGGCCACGGCTTCCAATGGCTACACCTTC
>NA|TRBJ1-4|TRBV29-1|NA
CSVDSEEKLFF
TGCAGCGTTGATAGTGAAGAAAAACTGTTTTTT
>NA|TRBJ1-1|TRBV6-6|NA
CASNSWGDTEAFF
TGTGCCAGCAATTCTTGGGGGGACACTGAAGCTTTCTTT
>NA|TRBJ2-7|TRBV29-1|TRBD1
CSVRQGVDEQYF
TGCAGCGTTAGGCAGGGGGTGGACGAGCAGTACTTC
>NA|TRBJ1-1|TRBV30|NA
CAWSGGRNTEAFF
TGTGCCTGGAGTGGAGGCAGGAACACTGAAGCTTTCTTT
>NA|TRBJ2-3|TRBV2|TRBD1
CASSESGGKTDTQYF
TGTGCCAGCAGTGAGTCAGGGGGCAAGACAGATACGCAGTATTTT
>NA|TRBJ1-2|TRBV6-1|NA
CAIRRTDGSGYTF
TGTGCCATCCGACGGACAGATGGTTCTGGCTACACCTTC
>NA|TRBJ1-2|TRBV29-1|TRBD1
CSVVGQGVGVYGYTF
TGCAGCGTTGTAGGACAGGGGGTAGGAGTCTATGGCTACACCTTC
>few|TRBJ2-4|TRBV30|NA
CAWSSTEGLKNIQYF
TGTGCCTGGAGTTCCACCGAGGGACTCAAAAACATTCAGTACTTC
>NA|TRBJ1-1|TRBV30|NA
CAWSRPGEAFF
TGTGCCTGGAGCCGGCCCGGTGAAGCTTTCTTT
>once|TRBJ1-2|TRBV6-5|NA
CASRPDGVRGYTF
TGTGCCAGCAGGCCCGATGGGGTGAGAGGCTACACCTTC
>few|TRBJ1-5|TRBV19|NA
CASSRGNNQPQHF
TGTGCCAGCTCTAGGGGGAACAATCAGCCCCAGCATTTT
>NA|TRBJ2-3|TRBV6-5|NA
CASSYFSDTQYF
TGTGCCAGCAGTTACTTTAGCGATACGCAGTATTTT
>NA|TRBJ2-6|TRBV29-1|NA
CSVEFGAGGANVLTF
TGCAGCGTTGAATTCGGGGCGGGAGGGGCCAACGTCCTGACTTTC
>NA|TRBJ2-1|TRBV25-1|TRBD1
CASPGQEYNEQFF
TGTGCCAGTCCGGGACAGGAGTACAATGAGCAGTTCTTC
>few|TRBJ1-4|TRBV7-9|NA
CASSQLTGLAEKLFF
TGTGCCAGCAGCCAGCTAACTGGTTTAGCTGAAAAACTGTTTTTT
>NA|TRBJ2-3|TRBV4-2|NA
CASSQAEDTDTQYF
TGTGCCAGCAGCCAAGCCGAAGACACAGATACGCAGTATTTT
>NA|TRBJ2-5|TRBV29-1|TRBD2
CSVVGRLAAETQYF
TGCAGCGTTGTAGGGCGGCTAGCGGCCGAGACCCAGTACTTC
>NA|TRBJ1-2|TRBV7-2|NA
CASSYVGVGYTF
TGTGCCAGCAGCTACGTAGGGGTGGGCTACACCTTC
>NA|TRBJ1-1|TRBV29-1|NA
CSVEQTGVIEAFF
TGCAGCGTTGAACAGACAGGTGTTATAGAAGCTTTCTTT
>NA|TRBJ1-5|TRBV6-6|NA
CASKEGRSNQPQHF
TGTGCCAGCAAGGAAGGGAGAAGCAATCAGCCCCAGCATTTT
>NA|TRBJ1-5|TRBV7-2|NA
CASSLGRTSSNQPQHF
TGTGCCAGCAGCTTAGGGAGGACGTCTAGCAATCAGCCCCAGCATTTT
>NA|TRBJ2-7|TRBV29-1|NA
CSVDEGAYEQYF
TGCAGCGTTGACGAGGGGGCCTACGAGCAGTACTTC
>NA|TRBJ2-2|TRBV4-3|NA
CASSEVPGELFF
TGCGCCAGCAGCGAGGTTCCCGGGGAGCTGTTTTTT
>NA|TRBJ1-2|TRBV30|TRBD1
CAWKTGEGYTF
TGTGCCTGGAAGACAGGGGAGGGCTACACCTTC
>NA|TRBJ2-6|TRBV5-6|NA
CASSLRGSGANVLTF
TGTGCCAGCAGCTTACGGGGCTCTGGGGCCAACGTCCTGACTTTC
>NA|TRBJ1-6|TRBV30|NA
CAWSGGKRSPLHF
TGTGCCTGGAGTGGGGGGAAAAGATCACCCCTCCACTTT
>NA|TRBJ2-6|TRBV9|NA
CASSVSDSSGANVLTF
TGTGCCAGCAGCGTATCAGACAGCTCTGGGGCCAACGTCCTGACTTTC
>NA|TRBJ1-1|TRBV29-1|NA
CSVGALLWGFF
TGCAGCGTTGGGGCCCTGTTGTGGGGTTTCTTT
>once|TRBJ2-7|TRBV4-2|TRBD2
CASSQGSGGKSSYEQYF
TGTGCCAGCAGCCAAGGTAGCGGGGGCAAGAGCTCCTACGAGCAGTACTTC
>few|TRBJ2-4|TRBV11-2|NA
CASTRTGQNIQYF
TGTGCCAGCACCCGAACAGGGCAAAACATTCAGTACTTC
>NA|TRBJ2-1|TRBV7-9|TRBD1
CASSLSGQVYNEQFF
TGTGCCAGCAGCTTAAGTGGACAGGTATACAATGAGCAGTTCTTC
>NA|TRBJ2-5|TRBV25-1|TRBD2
CASTNRASGGIQETQYF
TGTGCCAGCACCAACCGGGCTAGCGGGGGGATACAAGAGACCCAGTACTTC
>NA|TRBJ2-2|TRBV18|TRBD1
CASSGQGQNTGELFF
TGTGCCAGCTCAGGACAGGGTCAGAACACCGGGGAGCTGTTTTTT
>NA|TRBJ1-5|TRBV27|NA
CASSFSGAVQPQHF
TGTGCCAGCAGTTTTTCGGGGGCAGTTCAGCCCCAGCATTTT
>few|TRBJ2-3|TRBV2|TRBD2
CASSDLLAGDFTDTQYF
TGTGCCAGCAGTGACTTACTAGCGGGGGACTTCACAGATACGCAGTATTTT
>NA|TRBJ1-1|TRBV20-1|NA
CSARIKGEF
TGCAGTGCTAGAATTAAAGGAGAATTT
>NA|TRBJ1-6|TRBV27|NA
CASGDGGSPLHF
TGTGCCAGCGGGGATGGGGGTTCACCCCTCCACTTT
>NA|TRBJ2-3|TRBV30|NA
CAWTVGVWSDTQYF
TGTGCCTGGACCGTGGGGGTCTGGTCGGATACGCAGTATTTT
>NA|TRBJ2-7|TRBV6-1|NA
CASTSASEQYF
TGTGCCAGCACGTCAGCGAGCGAGCAGTACTTC
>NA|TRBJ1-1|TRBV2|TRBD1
CASSARQGTEAFF
TGTGCCAGCAGTGCCAGACAGGGGACTGAAGCTTTCTTT
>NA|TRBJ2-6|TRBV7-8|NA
CASTPFFAFSGANVLTF
TGTGCCAGCACCCCTTTCTTCGCGTTCTCTGGGGCCAACGTCCTGACTTTC
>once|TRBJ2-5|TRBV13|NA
CASSLTRVEETQYF
TGTGCCAGCAGCCTAACACGCGTGGAAGAGACCCAGTACTTC
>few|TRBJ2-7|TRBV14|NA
CASSQDVYEQYF
TGTGCCAGCAGCCAAGATGTCTACGAGCAGTACTTC
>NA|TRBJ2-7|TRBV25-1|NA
CASSVAASYEQYF
TGTGCCAGCAGTGTAGCAGCATCCTACGAGCAGTACTTC
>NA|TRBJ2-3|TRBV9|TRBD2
CASSYGGGFDTQYF
TGTGCCAGCAGTTATGGCGGGGGGTTTGATACGCAGTATTTT
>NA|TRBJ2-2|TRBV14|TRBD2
CASTLGRDTGELFF
TGTGCCAGCACGTTGGGGAGGGACACCGGGGAGCTGTTTTTT